The entry below gives a single T cell receptor (beta chain) sequence along with its context. The sample is drawn from a study of brain metastases from non-small cell lung cancer. The CDR3 sequence is 13 residues long. Deletions cut 1 base from V and 6 bases from J, with 7 bases between. CDR1 is SGHNT, CDR2 YENEEA, per germline. The repertoire was sequenced with immunoSEQ multiplex PCR; TCRdb's copy has only in-frame clones and lacks some. There are about 2,500 clones in the sample; about 85% occur only once, and 6.3% lies in the top ten. The chain employs TRBV11-3 and TRBJ2-1; D gene unclear. Sequenced material: primary lung tumor tissue. This receptor was taken from a donor at least 40 years old with non-small cell lung cancer. The DNA for the CDR3 is TGTGCCAGCAGCTTAGGCTGGGCCAATGAGCAGTTCTTC. The encoded protein is CASSLGWANEQFF. Full variable domain (outside the CDR3, taken from reference TRBV11-3 and TRBJ2-1): EAGVVQSPRYKIIEKKQPVAFWCNPISGHNTLYWYLQNLGQGPELLIRYENEEAVDDSQLPKDRFSAERLKGVDSTLKIQPAELGDSAVYLCASSLGWANEQFFGPGTRLTVL.